These 5 T cell receptor beta chains share one sample of origin, sequenced in a study of blood T cell repertoires in COVID-19. This table comes from immunoSEQ multiplex PCR, and its TCRdb copy is limited to in-frame clones, with some not included. The sample consists of some 310,000 clones, 85% to 90% of them appearing once. What was sequenced was PBMCs or T cells enriched from blood (not recorded which). These receptors were taken from a woman in her thirties who had recovered from COVID-19.

The gene calls are TRBV6-5 and TRBJ1-2; a weak D match, TRBD1 (5 bases). The CDR3 totals 14 residues. Trimming cost V 2 bases and J 3 bases, with 10 bases left between them. The germline V gene has CDR1 MNHEY and CDR2 SVGAGI. The CDR3 spells CASSYQGTDYGYTF. DNA for the CDR3: TGTGCCAGCAGTTACCAGGGTACGGACTATGGCTACACCTTC.

The chain employs TRBV6-5 and TRBJ1-5; no clear D. The V end was cut by 7 bases, the J end by 3 bases, with 16 bases between. The CDR3 is 15 amino acids. Germline V gives CDR1 MNHEY, CDR2 SVGAGI. For the CDR3, the DNA is TGTGCCAGCACCCGCTCCGGGGATCCCAATCAGCCCCAGCATTTT. This codes for CASTRSGDPNQPQHF.

The chain has TRBV7-9 and TRBJ1-2, with 10 bases that match TRBD1. The CDR3 sequence is 15 residues long. V lost 3 bases, J lost 4 bases, and 5 bases stayed unmatched. Germline loops: CDR1 SEHNR, CDR2 FQNEAQ (reference sequence). CDR3 residues: CASSFDGTGAYGYTF. The CDR3 DNA sequence: TGTGCCAGCAGCTTCGACGGGACAGGGGCCTATGGCTACACCTTC.

The rearrangement joins TRBV6-5 to TRBJ2-7, with a tentative D call TRBD1 (6 bases). The germline CDR1 and CDR2 sequences are MNHEY and SVGAGI. V lost 8 bases to trimming and J lost 4 bases, with 18 bases between them. There are 14 residues in the CDR3. CDR3 sequence: CASQEAGDGYEQYF. CDR3 DNA: TGTGCCAGCCAGGAGGCAGGGGACGGGTACGAGCAGTACTTC.

The chain employs TRBV19 and TRBJ2-1, with 7 positions matching TRBD1. Germline CDR1 reads LNHDA; CDR2 reads SQIVND (reference sequence). With 7 bases clipped from V and 10 bases from J, the junction kept 10 bases outside the gene matches. The CDR3 has 13 amino acids. The CDR3 spells CASNDRVSLEQFF. CDR3 DNA sequence: TGTGCCAGTAACGACAGGGTGTCTTTAGAGCAGTTCTTC. The entire variable domain, with the rest obtained from reference TRBV19 and TRBJ2-1, is as follows: DGGITQSPKYLFRKEGQNVTLSCEQNLNHDAMYWYRQDPGQGLRLIYYSQIVNDFQKGDIAEGYSVSREKKESFPLTVTSAQKNPTAFYLCASNDRVSLEQFFGPGTRLTVL.